This is a list of T cell receptor beta chains from one sample in a study of T cells in Graves' hyperthyroidism and ophthalmopathy. TCRdb recomputed calls from the multiplex PCR reads with MiXCR, one row per CDR3 protein. The sample holds 600,000 to 650,000 distinct CDR3 sequences, 20% to 25% seen once. Sequenced material: blood. All receptors come from a man aged 25-40 years with Graves' ophthalmopathy. Each CDR3 is given with its conserved first and last residue. The D gene is left open where the match is weak. Some rows have no size entry. The others give once, few or many, or a class for an expanded clone.

d_call j_call v_call clone_size cdr3_nt cdr3_aa
TRBD1 TRBJ2-7 TRBV9 few TGTGCCAGCAGCGTCGGGACAGGACCTTACGAGCAGTACTTC CASSVGTGPYEQYF
. TRBJ1-1 TRBV12-3/TRBV12-4 many TGTGCCAGCACCAACATCTTGGGTATCACTGAAGCTTTCTTT CASTNILGITEAFF
. TRBJ2-1 TRBV28 . TGTGCCAGCAGTTCCCCCACGAGGGACGTCTTCGAGGGGTACTACAATGAGCAGTTCTTC CASSSPTRDVFEGYYNEQFF
. TRBJ2-5 TRBV27 . TGTGCCAGCAGTTCCTACGCAGGGGCAGAGACCCAGTACTTC CASSSYAGAETQYF
. TRBJ2-5 TRBV29-1 few TGCAGCGCCGCCCGGGGCCAAGAGACCCAGTACTTC CSAARGQETQYF
TRBD1 TRBJ2-3 TRBV20-1 few TGCAGTGCTACTGCAGGGGGCGCGTTAACAGATACGCAGTATTTT CSATAGGALTDTQYF
TRBD1 TRBJ1-1 TRBV2 many TGTGCCAGCAGTACCCGACAGGGGAACACTGAAGCTTTCTTT CASSTRQGNTEAFF
TRBD2 TRBJ2-1 TRBV9 . TGTGCCAGCAGCCTAAGCCCGGGACTAGCGGGAACGTCCTACAATGAGCAGTTCTTC CASSLSPGLAGTSYNEQFF
TRBD2 TRBJ2-7 TRBV7-6 . TGTGCCAGCAGCCCTAGGAGTTTAGCGGGAGCTGAGGAGCAGTACTTC CASSPRSLAGAEEQYF
. TRBJ2-3 TRBV7-2 . TGTGCCAGCAGCCTCCGTAGGGGGAGCACAGATACGCAGTATTTT CASSLRRGSTDTQYF
. TRBJ1-1 TRBV19 few TGTGCCAGTAGTACGGGGGCCACTGAAGCTTTCTTT CASSTGATEAFF
. TRBJ1-5 TRBV2 many TGTGCCAGCAGTGTGGCAGGGGCATGGGATCAGCCCCAGCATTTT CASSVAGAWDQPQHF
. TRBJ2-2 TRBV30 . TGTGCCTGGAGTGTACGGGGGCCCGTGAGTAACACCGGGGAGCTGTTTTTT CAWSVRGPVSNTGELFF
TRBD2 TRBJ2-2 TRBV11-2 many TGTGCCAGCAGCTTAGAACTAGCGGGAGCATCAGGGGAGCTGTTTTTT CASSLELAGASGELFF
TRBD1 TRBJ2-7 TRBV5-1 many TGCGCCAGCAGCAACGGACAGGCGAGCTCCTACGAGCAGTACTTC CASSNGQASSYEQYF
. TRBJ2-1 TRBV11-2 few TGTGCCAGCAGCTTAGTCGGACGGCACAATGAGCAGTTCTTC CASSLVGRHNEQFF
TRBD2 TRBJ2-1 TRBV20-1 . TGCAGTGCTCCCCCCCCTAGCGGGAGTAGCTCCTACAATGAGCAGTTCTTC CSAPPPSGSSSYNEQFF
. TRBJ1-5 TRBV28 . TGTGCCAGCCGGAGCTCCAGGGTCGAGCCCCAGCATTTT CASRSSRVEPQHF
TRBD2 TRBJ2-7 TRBV27 . TGTGCCAGCAGTTTAGGGCGGGAGAACCCCTACGAGCAGTACTTC CASSLGRENPYEQYF
. TRBJ2-7 TRBV6-1 . TGTGCCAGTTCAGAGGACCACGAGCAGTACTTC CASSEDHEQYF
. TRBJ1-3 TRBV12-3/TRBV12-4 . TGTGCCAGTACCCTTGTCAGCGTTATCTCTGGAAACACCATATATTTT CASTLVSVISGNTIYF
TRBD2 TRBJ2-1 TRBV27 few TGTGCCAGCAGTGACAGGACTAGCGGGTTCGATGAGCAGTTCTTC CASSDRTSGFDEQFF
. TRBJ1-5 TRBV28 few TGTGCCAGCAGTTTAGATACGGGTCCCATTAGCAATCAGCCCCAGCATTTT CASSLDTGPISNQPQHF
. TRBJ1-4 TRBV5-1 . TGCGCCAGCAGCTTAGGGGCAGGGGTTAATGAAAAACTGTTTTTT CASSLGAGVNEKLFF
. TRBJ1-5 TRBV19 few TGTGCCAGTAGTATAGTGGGGCCCTCTCAGGTCGGACGATTGGGCAATCAGCCCCAGCATTTT CASSIVGPSQVGRLGNQPQHF
TRBD1 TRBJ2-7 TRBV29-1 . TGCAGCGCCCAAACAGGGGGCGGCGAGCAGTACTTC CSAQTGGGEQYF
. TRBJ1-1 TRBV5-1 few TGCGCCAGCAGCTTCAGCGGCCAAACTGAAGCTTTCTTT CASSFSGQTEAFF
. TRBJ2-5 TRBV2 many TGTGCCAGCAGGGGCCTCGGGGCGCGGGAGACCCAGTACTTC CASRGLGARETQYF
. TRBJ2-1 TRBV6-6 . TGTGCCAGCAGTTACTCCGCGCCAGGAGTCTACAATGAGCAGTTCTTC CASSYSAPGVYNEQFF
. TRBJ2-2 TRBV5-6 . TGTGCCAGCAGTGGGAGTTGGGCCGGGGAGCTGTTTTTT CASSGSWAGELFF
TRBD1 TRBJ1-2 TRBV19 . TGTGCCAGTAGTAAAGGGGGCTTCAACTATGGCTACACCTTC CASSKGGFNYGYTF
. TRBJ2-5 TRBV20-1 many TGCAGTGCTCCCCGGGGGGCTCTAGAGACCCAGTACTTC CSAPRGALETQYF
TRBD2 TRBJ2-2 TRBV28 . TGTGCCAGCAGTCCAGCGGGGCTGAACACCGGGGAGCTGTTTTTT CASSPAGLNTGELFF
TRBD2 TRBJ2-1 TRBV18 many TGTGCCAGCTCACCAGCGGGAGGCACCTACAATGAGCAGTTCTTC CASSPAGGTYNEQFF
TRBD2 TRBJ2-5 TRBV7-3 many TGTGCCAGCAGCTTAGGACTAGACCCCAGCGAGACCCAGTACTTC CASSLGLDPSETQYF
TRBD2 TRBJ2-1 TRBV20-1 . TGCAGTGCTAGATCTAGCGGACCTTCCTACAATGAGCAGTTCTTC CSARSSGPSYNEQFF
. TRBJ2-5 TRBV30 few TGTGCCTGGAGTGTACTGAACAACCAAGAGACCCAGTACTTC CAWSVLNNQETQYF
TRBD2 TRBJ2-1 TRBV7-2 . TGTGCCAGCAGCTTGGCCTCGTCGGGAGCGGGAGGGCGGGGGAGTTCCTACAATGAGCAGTTCTTC CASSLASSGAGGRGSSYNEQFF
. TRBJ1-6 TRBV12-3/TRBV12-4 few TGTGCCAGCAGTTTCTCCCCTGGCGGAGATAATTCACCCCTCCACTTT CASSFSPGGDNSPLHF
TRBD1 TRBJ1-1 TRBV19 . TGTGCCAGTAGTGACAGGGACGGCACTGAAGCTTTCTTT CASSDRDGTEAFF
. TRBJ2-3 TRBV12-5 . TGTGCTAGTGGATTGGGACGGTCCACAGATACGCAGTATTTT CASGLGRSTDTQYF
. TRBJ1-5 TRBV12-3/TRBV12-4 many TGTGCCAGCAGTCCCCGCCAGTTAAGCAATCAGCCCCAGCATTTT CASSPRQLSNQPQHF
TRBD1 TRBJ2-7 TRBV7-9 many TGTGCCAGCAGCCCACCGGAGACAGGGGGCTACGAGCAGTACTTC CASSPPETGGYEQYF
TRBD1 TRBJ1-6 TRBV5-4 . TGTGCCAGCAGCCGAGCCAGGACAGGCAATTCACCCCTCCACTTT CASSRARTGNSPLHF
. TRBJ1-5 TRBV28 many TGTGCCAGCAGAGAGAGCAATCAGCCCCAGCATTTT CASRESNQPQHF
. TRBJ2-2 TRBV6-5 once TGTGCCAGCAGTTCCCTGACCTACACCGGGGAGCTGTTTTTT CASSSLTYTGELFF